These T cell receptor beta chains were read from a single sample in a study of T cell repertoires in cytomegalovirus infection. What these receptors recognize is not known. TCRdb redid the calling of the reads with MiXCR, one entry per CDR3 protein. The sample lists under 200,000 distinct CDR3 sequences, roughly a fifth occurring once. The material sequenced was CD8+ T cells from cultured PBMCs, taken from culture after CMV antigen stimulation. These receptors originate from a human donor in good health (CMV status not recorded). Some clones in this sample may be carry-over from other donors' samples. Each CDR3 is given with its conserved first and last residue. Each record gives: CDR3 length, clone size, V gene, D gene, J gene, CDR3 DNA, CDR3 protein. The D gene is left open where the match is weak. The size entry is marked missing in some rows and otherwise reads once, few, many or a size class.

15,NA,TRBV7-2,NA,TRBJ1-4,TGTGCCAGCAGCCCCTTAGGTGCAACTAATGAAAAACTGTTTTTT,CASSPLGATNEKLFF
13,NA,TRBV5-5,NA,TRBJ2-7,TGTGCCAGCAGCTCCCGACAGGTTTACGAGCAGTACTTC,CASSSRQVYEQYF
16,few,TRBV7-9,NA,TRBJ1-3,TGTGCCAGCAGCTTCAAGCGGGGGGGGTCTGGAAACACCATATATTTT,CASSFKRGGSGNTIYF
14,NA,TRBV6-1,NA,TRBJ1-5,TGTGCCAGCAGTGAAAGGCAGCTAGATCAGCCCCAGCATTTT,CASSERQLDQPQHF
15,few,TRBV7-9,NA,TRBJ1-6,TGTGCCAGCAGTTGGACAGACGAGTATAATTCACCCCTCCACTTT,CASSWTDEYNSPLHF
17,once,TRBV7-9,TRBD2,TRBJ2-7,TGTGCCAGCAGCTTAGCGGAGGGGAGGGCTAGCTCCTACGAGCAGTACTTC,CASSLAEGRASSYEQYF
13,few,TRBV5-4,NA,TRBJ1-4,TGTGCCAGCAGCTTGGGGTGGCCGGATAAACTGTTTTTT,CASSLGWPDKLFF
17,NA,TRBV7-2,TRBD1,TRBJ2-3,TGTGCCAGCAGCTTACCCGGACAGGGGGCTAACACAGATACGCAGTATTTT,CASSLPGQGANTDTQYF
17,NA,TRBV5-5,TRBD1,TRBJ1-5,TGTGCCAGCAGCTTGGGCCGGGACAGGGATCTTAATCAGCCCCAGCATTTT,CASSLGRDRDLNQPQHF
17,NA,TRBV4-3,NA,TRBJ1-2,TGCGCCAGCAGCCAAGATTTATATACGGGAACTCCTTATGGCTACACCTTC,CASSQDLYTGTPYGYTF
11,NA,TRBV28,NA,TRBJ2-7,TGTGCCATCGGTCCCCCCAACGAGCAGTACTTC,CAIGPPNEQYF
14,NA,TRBV6-1,TRBD1,TRBJ2-1,TGTGCCAGCAGGGGGACAGTCACCTACAATGAGCAGTTCTTC,CASRGTVTYNEQFF
17,NA,TRBV6-2/TRBV6-3,TRBD2,TRBJ2-3,TGTGCCAGCAGTTACTCGATACTAGCGGGGAGCACAGATACGCAGTATTTT,CASSYSILAGSTDTQYF
15,many,TRBV7-2,NA,TRBJ1-2,TGTGCCAGCAGCTTAGACTTAGGGCAGGACTATGGCTACACCTTC,CASSLDLGQDYGYTF
15,NA,TRBV19,NA,TRBJ1-1,TGTGCCAGTAGTATCGGACGAAGATTGAACACTGAAGCTTTCTTT,CASSIGRRLNTEAFF
14,NA,TRBV29-1,NA,TRBJ2-1,TGCAGCGTCCCCGACAGGAGCTCCTACAATGAGCAGTTCTTC,CSVPDRSSYNEQFF
14,few,TRBV6-6,NA,TRBJ1-4,TGTGCCAGCAGTTACGATGAATCTTGGGAAAAACTGTTTTTT,CASSYDESWEKLFF
16,NA,TRBV5-6,TRBD1,TRBJ2-2,TGTGCCAGCAGCCAAGGGACAGCTGGGAACACCGGGGAGCTGTTTTTT,CASSQGTAGNTGELFF
15,few,TRBV28,TRBD1,TRBJ1-5,TGTGCCAGCACCTGGGGACAGCCCATCGGTCAGCCCCAGCATTTT,CASTWGQPIGQPQHF
16,NA,TRBV12-3/TRBV12-4,NA,TRBJ2-3,TGTGCCAGCAGTTTAGACGAGAAGTTAGACACAGATACGCAGTATTTT,CASSLDEKLDTDTQYF